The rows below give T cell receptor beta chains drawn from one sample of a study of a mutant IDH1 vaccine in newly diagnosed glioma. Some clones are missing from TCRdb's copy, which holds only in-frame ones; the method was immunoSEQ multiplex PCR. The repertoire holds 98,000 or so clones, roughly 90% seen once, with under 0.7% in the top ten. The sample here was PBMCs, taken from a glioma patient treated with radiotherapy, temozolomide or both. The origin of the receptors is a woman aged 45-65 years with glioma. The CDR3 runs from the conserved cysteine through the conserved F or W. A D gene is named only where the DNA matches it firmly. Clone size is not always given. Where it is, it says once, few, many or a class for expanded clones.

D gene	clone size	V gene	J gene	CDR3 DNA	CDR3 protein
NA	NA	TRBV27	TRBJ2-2	TGTGCCAGCAGTTTGGGCACAGTATTCAACACCGGGGAGCTGTTTTTT	CASSLGTVFNTGELFF
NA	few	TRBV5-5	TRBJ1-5	TGTGCCAGCAGCGTCGACTGGAATCAGCCCCAGCATTTT	CASSVDWNQPQHF
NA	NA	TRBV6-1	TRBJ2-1	TGTGCCAGCAGGCTCTACAGGCCACCCTACAATGAGCAGTTCTTC	CASRLYRPPYNEQFF
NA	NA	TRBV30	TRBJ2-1	TGTGCCTGGAGTGTACAATATTGGCGCGTTAGCTCCTACAATGAGCAGTTCTTC	CAWSVQYWRVSSYNEQFF
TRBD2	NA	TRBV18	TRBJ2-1	TGTGCCAGCTCCACAGCGGGAGGGATCAATGAGCAGTTCTTC	CASSTAGGINEQFF
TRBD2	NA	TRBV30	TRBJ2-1	TGTGCCTGGAGTGTAAGCCTAGCGGGAGCCAATGAGCAGTTCTTC	CAWSVSLAGANEQFF
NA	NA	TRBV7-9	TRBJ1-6	TGTGCCAGCAGCTTCGGCAGAAGGGATTCACCCCTCCACTTT	CASSFGRRDSPLHF
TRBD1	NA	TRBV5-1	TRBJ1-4	TGCGCCGGCAGCCTTCGACAGGGCATTAATGAAAAACTGTTTTTT	CAGSLRQGINEKLFF
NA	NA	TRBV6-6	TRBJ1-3	TGTGCCAGCAGTTACGCTACGGCGACTGGAAACACCATATATTTT	CASSYATATGNTIYF
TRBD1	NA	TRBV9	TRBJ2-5	TGTGCCAGCAGCTTGGGACAGGGGCGAGAGACCCAGTACTTC	CASSLGQGRETQYF
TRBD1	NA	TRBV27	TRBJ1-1	TGTGCCAGCAGCTCTCGACAGGGGGTAACTGAAGCTTTCTTT	CASSSRQGVTEAFF
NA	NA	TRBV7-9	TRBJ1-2	TGTGCCAGCAGCCCCCCGGATTGGCGGGGGCATGGCTACACCTTC	CASSPPDWRGHGYTF
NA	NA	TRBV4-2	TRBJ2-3	TGTGCCAGCAGCCAAGGTGGCAGCACAGATACGCAGTATTTT	CASSQGGSTDTQYF
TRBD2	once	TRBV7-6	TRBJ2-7	TGTGCCAGCAGCTTAGGCCGCGCGGGAGCTGGCGAGCAGTACTTC	CASSLGRAGAGEQYF
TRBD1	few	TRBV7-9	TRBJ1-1	TGTGCCAGCAGCCCGTTGACAGGGGGTACTGAAGCTTTCTTT	CASSPLTGGTEAFF
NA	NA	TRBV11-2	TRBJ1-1	TGTGCCAGCAGCTTAGAGGGGGGGGGCACTGAAGCTTTCTTT	CASSLEGGGTEAFF
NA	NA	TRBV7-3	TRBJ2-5	TGTGCCAGCAGCTCCCAAGTGCAAGAGACCCAGTACTTC	CASSSQVQETQYF
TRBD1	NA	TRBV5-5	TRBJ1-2	TGTGCCAGCAGCTTGGCCGTGGGACAGGGTTATGGCTACACCTTC	CASSLAVGQGYGYTF
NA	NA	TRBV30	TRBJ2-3	TGTGCCTGCAGCACTGAGGGGGGCGGTACAGATACGCAGTATTTT	CACSTEGGGTDTQYF
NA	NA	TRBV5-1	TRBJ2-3	TGCGCCAGCAGCTTGGGCCCCACAGATACGCAGTATTTT	CASSLGPTDTQYF
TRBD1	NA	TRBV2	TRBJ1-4	TGTGCCAGCAGTGAACCACGTGGACAGGGGAATGTTGCAACTAATGAAAAACTGTTTTTT	CASSEPRGQGNVATNEKLFF
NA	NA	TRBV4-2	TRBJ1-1	TGTGCCAGCAGCCATTCTTCAGAGGGGCCGAACACTGAAGCTTTCTTT	CASSHSSEGPNTEAFF
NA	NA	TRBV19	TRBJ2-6	TGTGCCAGTAGTATTATAGACCGGGGAGGGGCCAACGTCCTGACTTTC	CASSIIDRGGANVLTF
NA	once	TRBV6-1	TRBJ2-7	TGTGCCAGCAGTGAAAGCAGGGGGGGCAGGCGTACCTACGAGCAGTACTTC	CASSESRGGRRTYEQYF
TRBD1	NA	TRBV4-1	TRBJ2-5	TGCGCCAGCAGCCGGGACAGGGCAAGAGGGCAAGAGACCCAGTACTTC	CASSRDRARGQETQYF
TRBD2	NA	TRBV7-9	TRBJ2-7	TGTGCCAGCAGCTTAGCTAGCGGGAGCTACGAGCAGTACTTC	CASSLASGSYEQYF
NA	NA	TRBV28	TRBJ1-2	TGTGCCAGCAGTCCGGGTGTTGTGGTCAGCCGAAACTATGGCTACACCTTC	CASSPGVVVSRNYGYTF
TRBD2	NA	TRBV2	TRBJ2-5	TGTGCCAGCAGTGAGGTACTAGCGGGAAGGACCCAGTACTTC	CASSEVLAGRTQYF
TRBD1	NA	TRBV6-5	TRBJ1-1	TGTGCCAGCAGCAGGGGACAGGGTAACACTGAAGCTTTCTTT	CASSRGQGNTEAFF
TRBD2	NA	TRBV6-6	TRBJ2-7	TGTGCCACCTTCGGGACTAGCGGGAGGGCCGTCTACGAGCAGTACTTC	CATFGTSGRAVYEQYF
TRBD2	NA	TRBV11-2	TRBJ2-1	TGTGCCAGCAGCGTGGGACTAGCGGAATACAATGAGCAGTTCTTC	CASSVGLAEYNEQFF
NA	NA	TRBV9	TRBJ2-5	TGTGCCAGCAGCGTAGGACAGACCCAAGAGACCCAGTACTTC	CASSVGQTQETQYF
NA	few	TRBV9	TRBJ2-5	TGTGCCAGCAGCGTAGGGCTTGGGGAGACCCAGTACTTC	CASSVGLGETQYF
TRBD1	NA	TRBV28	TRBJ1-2	TGTGCCAGCAGTTTGGGAATCAGGGGGCGCCCCGGGAATGGCTACACCTTC	CASSLGIRGRPGNGYTF
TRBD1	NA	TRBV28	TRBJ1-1	TGTGCCAGCAGCCCCGGGAAGGGGGCGAAAACTGAAGCTTTCTTT	CASSPGKGAKTEAFF
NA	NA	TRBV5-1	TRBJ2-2	TGCGCCAGCAGCCCGACATGGAGGGAAAACACCGGGGAGCTGTTTTTT	CASSPTWRENTGELFF